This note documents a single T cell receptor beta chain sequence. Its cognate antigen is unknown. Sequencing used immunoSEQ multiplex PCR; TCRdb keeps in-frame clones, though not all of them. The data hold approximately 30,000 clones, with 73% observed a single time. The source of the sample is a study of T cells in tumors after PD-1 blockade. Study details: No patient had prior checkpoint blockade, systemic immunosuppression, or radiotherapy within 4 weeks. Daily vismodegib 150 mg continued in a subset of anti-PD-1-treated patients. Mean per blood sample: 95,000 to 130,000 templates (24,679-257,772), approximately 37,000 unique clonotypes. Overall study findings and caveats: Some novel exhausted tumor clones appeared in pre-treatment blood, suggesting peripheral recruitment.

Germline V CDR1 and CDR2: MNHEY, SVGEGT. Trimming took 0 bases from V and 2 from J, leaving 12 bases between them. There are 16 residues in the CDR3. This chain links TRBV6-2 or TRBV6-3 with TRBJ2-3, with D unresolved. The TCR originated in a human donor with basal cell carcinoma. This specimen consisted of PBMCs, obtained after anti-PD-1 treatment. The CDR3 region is CASSYSPRVVTDTQYF. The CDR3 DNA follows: TGTGCCAGCAGTTACTCCCCCCGGGTGGTCACAGATACGCAGTATTTT.